This is a list of T cell receptor beta chains from one sample in a study of T-cell memory formation after mild COVID-19. TCRdb reprocessed the 5' RACE reads with MiXCR, giving one entry per CDR3 protein. Here the sample spans roughly 370,000 distinct CDR3 sequences, 15% to 20% being singletons. Sample: PBMCs or a T cell subset sorted from them (not recorded which). Receptors were obtained from a man between 18 and 35 years old who had mild COVID-19 (a few samples of this study predate the infection). Cell type and time point are not known. Both conserved end residues are part of each CDR3. D genes are given only for firm matches. Part of the rows lack a size; the others show once, few, many or a class for expanded clones.

CDR3 DNA: TGTGCCAGCAGCGCTACGGGGGACAATGAGCAGTTCTTC
CDR3 protein: CASSATGDNEQFF
J gene: TRBJ2-1
D gene: NA
V gene: TRBV9
clone size: NA
CDR3 length: 13

CDR3 DNA: TGCGCCAGCAGCCCTGCCCCCAATGAAAAACTGTTTTTT
CDR3 protein: CASSPAPNEKLFF
J gene: TRBJ1-4
D gene: NA
V gene: TRBV5-1
clone size: few
CDR3 length: 13

CDR3 DNA: TGTGCCAGCAGCCCCCGGCGGGGGACTTACAATGAGCAGTTCTTC
CDR3 protein: CASSPRRGTYNEQFF
J gene: TRBJ2-1
D gene: TRBD2
V gene: TRBV6-6
clone size: many
CDR3 length: 15

CDR3 DNA: TGTGCCAGCATCCTAGCGGGGGTTGAGACCCAGTACTTC
CDR3 protein: CASILAGVETQYF
J gene: TRBJ2-5
D gene: TRBD2
V gene: TRBV6-1
clone size: NA
CDR3 length: 13

CDR3 DNA: TGCGCCAGCAGCCAACCCGGGACAGGGGTAGATACGCAGTATTTT
CDR3 protein: CASSQPGTGVDTQYF
J gene: TRBJ2-3
D gene: TRBD1
V gene: TRBV4-1
clone size: once
CDR3 length: 15

CDR3 DNA: TGTGCTAGCATCGTGAGCCGGGACAGGGGTGAAATAAACCCCACAGATACGCAGTATTTT
CDR3 protein: CASIVSRDRGEINPTDTQYF
J gene: TRBJ2-3
D gene: TRBD1
V gene: TRBV7-7
clone size: NA
CDR3 length: 20

CDR3 DNA: TGCGCCAGCAGCCGAGACACCTACTACACCTTC
CDR3 protein: CASSRDTYYTF
J gene: TRBJ1-2
D gene: NA
V gene: TRBV5-1
clone size: NA
CDR3 length: 11

CDR3 DNA: TGCGCCAGCAGCCCCCGGGACGGTTACTACGAGCAGTACTTC
CDR3 protein: CASSPRDGYYEQYF
J gene: TRBJ2-7
D gene: NA
V gene: TRBV4-1
clone size: few
CDR3 length: 14

CDR3 DNA: TGCGCCAGCAGCTACGCCGTGGGTCTAGGGGAAGGCTACACCTTC
CDR3 protein: CASSYAVGLGEGYTF
J gene: TRBJ1-2
D gene: NA
V gene: TRBV5-1
clone size: many
CDR3 length: 15

CDR3 DNA: TGTGCCAGCAGCCGCCGGGGGGGCCCCTACAATGAGCAGTTCTTC
CDR3 protein: CASSRRGGPYNEQFF
J gene: TRBJ2-1
D gene: TRBD2
V gene: TRBV7-9
clone size: NA
CDR3 length: 15

CDR3 DNA: TGTGCCAGCAGTACGGGACAGGGGAGTTGGGAAGATACGCAGTATTTT
CDR3 protein: CASSTGQGSWEDTQYF
J gene: TRBJ2-3
D gene: TRBD1
V gene: TRBV11-2
clone size: few
CDR3 length: 16

CDR3 DNA: TGTGCCAGCAGCTTGGCGGGGCCCCAAGAGACCCAGTACTTC
CDR3 protein: CASSLAGPQETQYF
J gene: TRBJ2-5
D gene: NA
V gene: TRBV7-7
clone size: NA
CDR3 length: 14

CDR3 DNA: TGCGCCAGCAGCCTGAACCCCGGACTCCTACCGCTTGGAGGCTACACCTTC
CDR3 protein: CASSLNPGLLPLGGYTF
J gene: TRBJ1-2
D gene: NA
V gene: TRBV5-1
clone size: few
CDR3 length: 17

CDR3 DNA: TGCGCCAGCAGCCAAGTGGCACTAGCGAACACAGATACGCAGTATTTT
CDR3 protein: CASSQVALANTDTQYF
J gene: TRBJ2-3
D gene: TRBD2
V gene: TRBV4-3
clone size: few
CDR3 length: 16

CDR3 DNA: TGTGCCAGCAGCCAACTTATGACAGGGGGATACGGTGGCTACACCTTC
CDR3 protein: CASSQLMTGGYGGYTF
J gene: TRBJ1-2
D gene: TRBD1
V gene: TRBV3-1
clone size: NA
CDR3 length: 16

CDR3 DNA: TGTGCCAGCAAACCTATGGACAGGGAGGCCTTCGCGCAGTACTTC
CDR3 protein: CASKPMDREAFAQYF
J gene: TRBJ2-7
D gene: TRBD1
V gene: TRBV6-2/TRBV6-3
clone size: NA
CDR3 length: 15

CDR3 DNA: TGTGCCAGCAGCTTAGCCGATTTCACTGAAGCTTTCTTT
CDR3 protein: CASSLADFTEAFF
J gene: TRBJ1-1
D gene: NA
V gene: TRBV7-6
clone size: NA
CDR3 length: 13

CDR3 DNA: TGTGCCAGCAGTCCACAGAGGAGTCAGCCCCAGCATTTT
CDR3 protein: CASSPQRSQPQHF
J gene: TRBJ1-5
D gene: NA
V gene: TRBV12-3/TRBV12-4
clone size: NA
CDR3 length: 13

CDR3 DNA: TGTGCCAGCAGCAGGACAGGGGTATTCTACGAGCAGTACTTC
CDR3 protein: CASSRTGVFYEQYF
J gene: TRBJ2-7
D gene: TRBD1
V gene: TRBV5-5
clone size: NA
CDR3 length: 14

CDR3 DNA: TGTGCCAGCAGCCCCCGCCACGGGACTTACAAAGAGACCCAGTACTTC
CDR3 protein: CASSPRHGTYKETQYF
J gene: TRBJ2-5
D gene: NA
V gene: TRBV7-9
clone size: NA
CDR3 length: 16

CDR3 DNA: TGTGCCAGCAGCACCGACAGGAATGGGCATGAGCAGTTCTTC
CDR3 protein: CASSTDRNGHEQFF
J gene: TRBJ2-1
D gene: NA
V gene: TRBV7-2
clone size: NA
CDR3 length: 14

CDR3 DNA: TGTGCCACCAGTGATAGACGGACAGGGGGTAGCTCCTACAATGAGCAGTTCTTC
CDR3 protein: CATSDRRTGGSSYNEQFF
J gene: TRBJ2-1
D gene: TRBD1
V gene: TRBV24-1
clone size: NA
CDR3 length: 18

CDR3 DNA: TGCAGCGTTGAAGATCGGCTCGTCAGTAGCAATCAGCCCCAGCATTTT
CDR3 protein: CSVEDRLVSSNQPQHF
J gene: TRBJ1-5
D gene: NA
V gene: TRBV29-1
clone size: few
CDR3 length: 16

CDR3 DNA: TGCAGTGCTAAGTTTGGCAGGGGGCTCTATGGCTACACCTTC
CDR3 protein: CSAKFGRGLYGYTF
J gene: TRBJ1-2
D gene: TRBD1
V gene: TRBV20-1
clone size: NA
CDR3 length: 14

CDR3 DNA: TGTGCCAGCAGCTCGACAGAGAATCAGCCCCAGCATTTT
CDR3 protein: CASSSTENQPQHF
J gene: TRBJ1-5
D gene: NA
V gene: TRBV7-9
clone size: NA
CDR3 length: 13

CDR3 DNA: TGCGCCAGCAGCCCCCGGGAGGTAGGAGTCTACGAGCAGTACTTC
CDR3 protein: CASSPREVGVYEQYF
J gene: TRBJ2-7
D gene: TRBD2
V gene: TRBV4-3
clone size: few
CDR3 length: 15

CDR3 DNA: TGTGCCACCAGTAGAGGGGCGGCGGATACGCAGTATTTT
CDR3 protein: CATSRGAADTQYF
J gene: TRBJ2-3
D gene: NA
V gene: TRBV24-1
clone size: NA
CDR3 length: 13

CDR3 DNA: TGCGCCAGCACCCCGGGACGTCAAGAGACCCAGTACTTC
CDR3 protein: CASTPGRQETQYF
J gene: TRBJ2-5
D gene: NA
V gene: TRBV5-1
clone size: NA
CDR3 length: 13

CDR3 DNA: TGTGCCAGCAGCCATTCTGGGGCCAACGTCCTGACTTTC
CDR3 protein: CASSHSGANVLTF
J gene: TRBJ2-6
D gene: NA
V gene: TRBV3-1
clone size: few
CDR3 length: 13

CDR3 DNA: TGCGCCAGCAGCTTGGGCGAGGCCCAGTACTTC
CDR3 protein: CASSLGEAQYF
J gene: TRBJ2-5
D gene: NA
V gene: TRBV5-1
clone size: NA
CDR3 length: 11

CDR3 DNA: TGTGCCAGCTCCCAACCCCCCTGGCGGACCCACACAGATACGCAGTATTTT
CDR3 protein: CASSQPPWRTHTDTQYF
J gene: TRBJ2-3
D gene: NA
V gene: TRBV18
clone size: many
CDR3 length: 17

CDR3 DNA: TGCAGTGTAGCGGATAGCACAGATACGCAGTATTTT
CDR3 protein: CSVADSTDTQYF
J gene: TRBJ2-3
D gene: NA
V gene: TRBV20-1
clone size: NA
CDR3 length: 12

CDR3 DNA: TGTGCCAGCAGTCTCGGGGCCACGAACACCGGGGAGCTGTTTTTT
CDR3 protein: CASSLGATNTGELFF
J gene: TRBJ2-2
D gene: NA
V gene: TRBV12-3/TRBV12-4
clone size: few
CDR3 length: 15

CDR3 DNA: TGTGCCAGCTCACCATCTGGGATCTATGGCTACACCTTC
CDR3 protein: CASSPSGIYGYTF
J gene: TRBJ1-2
D gene: NA
V gene: TRBV18
clone size: NA
CDR3 length: 13

CDR3 DNA: TGCAGCGCCGAGGGGTGGTTGGACACTGAAGCTTTCTTT
CDR3 protein: CSAEGWLDTEAFF
J gene: TRBJ1-1
D gene: NA
V gene: TRBV29-1
clone size: NA
CDR3 length: 13

CDR3 DNA: TGCGCCAGCAGCTTGGCCGTGCACTCGCACACAGATACGCAGTATTTT
CDR3 protein: CASSLAVHSHTDTQYF
J gene: TRBJ2-3
D gene: NA
V gene: TRBV5-1
clone size: NA
CDR3 length: 16

CDR3 DNA: TGTGCCAGCAGCTGGCAGGGGGACCCGGATCTCCTTCAGTACTTC
CDR3 protein: CASSWQGDPDLLQYF
J gene: TRBJ2-4
D gene: TRBD1
V gene: TRBV7-2
clone size: NA
CDR3 length: 15

CDR3 DNA: TGTGCCAGCAGCTCCTCAATTCAGGGGCTCGTGAGACCACGACATGGCTACACCTTC
CDR3 protein: CASSSSIQGLVRPRHGYTF
J gene: TRBJ1-2
D gene: NA
V gene: TRBV7-9
clone size: NA
CDR3 length: 19